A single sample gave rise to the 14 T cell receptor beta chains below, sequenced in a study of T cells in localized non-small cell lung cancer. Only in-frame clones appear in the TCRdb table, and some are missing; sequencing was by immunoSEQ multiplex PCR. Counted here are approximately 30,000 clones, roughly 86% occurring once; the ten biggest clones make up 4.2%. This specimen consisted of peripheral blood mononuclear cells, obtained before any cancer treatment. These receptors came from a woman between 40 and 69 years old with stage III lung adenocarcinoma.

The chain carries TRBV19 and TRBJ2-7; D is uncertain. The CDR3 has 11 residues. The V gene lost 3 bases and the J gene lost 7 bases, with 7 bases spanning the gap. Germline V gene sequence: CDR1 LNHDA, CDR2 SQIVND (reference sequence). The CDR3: CASSIRSEQYF. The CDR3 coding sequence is TGTGCCAGTAGTATTCGGAGTGAGCAGTACTTC.

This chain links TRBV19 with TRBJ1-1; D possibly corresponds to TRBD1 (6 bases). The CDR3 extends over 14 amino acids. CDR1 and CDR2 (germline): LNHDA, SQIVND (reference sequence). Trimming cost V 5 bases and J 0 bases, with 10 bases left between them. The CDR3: CASSPDRLNTEAFF. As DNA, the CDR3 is TGTGCCAGTAGTCCGGACAGATTGAACACTGAAGCTTTCTTT. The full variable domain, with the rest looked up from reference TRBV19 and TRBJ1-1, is DGGITQSPKYLFRKEGQNVTLSCEQNLNHDAMYWYRQDPGQGLRLIYYSQIVNDFQKGDIAEGYSVSREKKESFPLTVTSAQKNPTAFYLCASSPDRLNTEAFFGQGTRLTVV.

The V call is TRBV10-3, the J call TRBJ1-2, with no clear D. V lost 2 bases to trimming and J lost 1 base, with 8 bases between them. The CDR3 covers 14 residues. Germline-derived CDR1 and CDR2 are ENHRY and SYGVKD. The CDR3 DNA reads TGTGCCATCAGTGAGGAGAGGGTTAACTATGGCTACACCTTC. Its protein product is CAISEERVNYGYTF.

DNA of the CDR3: TGTGCCAGCAGTTACTCGACCAGGGGGCGAGCTAAGGGTCAGTTCTTC. Translated, it gives CASSYSTRGRAKGQFF. The rearrangement uses TRBV6-5 and TRBJ2-1; 8 nucleotides match TRBD1. The V gene's germline CDR1 is MNHEY and CDR2 SVGAGI. V trimming: 0 bases; J trimming: 13 bases; junction bases outside the gene matches: 14. The CDR3 spans 16 residues.

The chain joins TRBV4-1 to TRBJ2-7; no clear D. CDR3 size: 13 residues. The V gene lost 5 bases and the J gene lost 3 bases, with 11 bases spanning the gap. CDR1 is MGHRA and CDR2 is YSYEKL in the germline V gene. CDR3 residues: CASSYGPDYEQYF. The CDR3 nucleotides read TGCGCCAGCAGCTATGGACCAGACTACGAGCAGTACTTC.

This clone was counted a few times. The CDR3 is CASSLIGAKQFF. The CDR3, as DNA: TGTGCCAGCAGCTTGATAGGGGCTAAGCAGTTCTTC. The gene calls are TRBV5-6 and TRBJ2-1; D is possibly TRBD1 (5 bases). Per the germline V gene, CDR1 is SGHDT and CDR2 is YYEEEE. This CDR3 spans 12 amino acids. The V end was cut by 1 base, the J end by 11 bases, with 10 bases between.

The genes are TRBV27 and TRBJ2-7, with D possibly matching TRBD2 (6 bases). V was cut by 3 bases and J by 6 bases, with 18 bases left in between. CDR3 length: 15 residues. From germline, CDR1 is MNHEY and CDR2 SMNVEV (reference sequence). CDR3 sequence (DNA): TGTGCCAGCAGTTTCGGGCTAGCGACGCAGGGCGAGCAGTACTTC. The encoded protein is CASSFGLATQGEQYF.

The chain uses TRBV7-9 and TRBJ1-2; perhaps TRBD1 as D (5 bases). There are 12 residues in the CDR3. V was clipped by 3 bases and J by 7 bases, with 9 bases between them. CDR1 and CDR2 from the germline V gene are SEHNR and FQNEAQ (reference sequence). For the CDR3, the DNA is TGTGCCAGCAGCTTTTGGGGCGGTGGCTACACCTTC. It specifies CASSFWGGGYTF. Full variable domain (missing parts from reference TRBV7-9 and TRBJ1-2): DTGVSQNPRHKITKRGQNVTFRCDPISEHNRLYWYRQTLGQGPEFLTYFQNEAQLEKSRLLSDRFSAERPKGSFSTLEIQRTEQGDSAMYLCASSFWGGGYTFGSGTRLTVV.

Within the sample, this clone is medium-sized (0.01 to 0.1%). The CDR3 DNA follows: TGCGCCAGCAGCCAAGAGGGGCGACAAAGGCAGTACTTC. Its protein is CASSQEGRQRQYF. This chain connects TRBV4-3 to TRBJ2-7; TRBD1 is a possible D gene (5 bases). The CDR3 contains 13 residues. Germline loops: CDR1 LGHNA, CDR2 YSLEER. Trimming pared 0 bases from V and 9 bases from J, leaving 12 bases between.

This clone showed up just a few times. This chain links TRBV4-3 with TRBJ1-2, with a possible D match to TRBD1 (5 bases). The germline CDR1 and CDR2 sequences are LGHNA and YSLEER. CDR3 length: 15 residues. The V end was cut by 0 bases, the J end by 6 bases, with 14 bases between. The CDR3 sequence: CASSQEGDGVDGYTF. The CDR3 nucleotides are TGCGCCAGCAGCCAAGAAGGGGACGGGGTAGATGGCTACACCTTC.

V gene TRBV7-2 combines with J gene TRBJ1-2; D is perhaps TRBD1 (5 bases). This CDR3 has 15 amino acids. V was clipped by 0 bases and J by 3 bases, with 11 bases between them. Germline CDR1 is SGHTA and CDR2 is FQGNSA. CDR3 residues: CASSLAGGADYGYTF. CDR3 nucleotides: TGTGCCAGCAGCTTAGCGGGTGGGGCAGACTATGGCTACACCTTC.

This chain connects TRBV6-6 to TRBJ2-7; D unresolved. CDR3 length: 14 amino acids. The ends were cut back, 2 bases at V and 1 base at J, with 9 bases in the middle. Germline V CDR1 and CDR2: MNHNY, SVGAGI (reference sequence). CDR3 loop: CASSYMPVSYEQYF. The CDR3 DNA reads TGTGCCAGCAGTTACATGCCAGTTTCCTACGAGCAGTACTTC.

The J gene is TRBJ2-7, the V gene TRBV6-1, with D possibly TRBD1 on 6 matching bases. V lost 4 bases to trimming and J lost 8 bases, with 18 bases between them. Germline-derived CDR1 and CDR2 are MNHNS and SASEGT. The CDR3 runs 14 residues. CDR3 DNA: TGTGCCAGCAGTGGGGGTGAGGCAGGGGAGAAGCAGTACTTC. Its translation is CASSGGEAGEKQYF.

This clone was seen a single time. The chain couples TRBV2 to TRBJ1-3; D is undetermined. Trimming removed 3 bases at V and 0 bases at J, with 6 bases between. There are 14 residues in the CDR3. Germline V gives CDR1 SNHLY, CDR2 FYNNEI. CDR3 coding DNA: TGTGCCAGCAGTGAGCGTATCTCTGGAAACACCATATATTTT. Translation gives CASSERISGNTIYF.